Following are 14 T cell receptor beta chains from one sample sequenced in a study of T cell repertoires in cytomegalovirus infection. TCRdb itself ran the reads through MiXCR, one entry per CDR3 protein. The sample contains just over 450,000 distinct CDR3 sequences, roughly 46% of which appear only once. No cognate antigen is known for these TCRs. The sample was cultured PBMCs, taken from culture after CMV antigen stimulation. The origin of the receptors is a human donor in good health (CMV status not recorded). Some clones in this sample may be carry-over from other donors' samples.

The genes are TRBV5-8 and TRBJ2-2; the D is unclear. Germline V gene data show CDR1 as SGHTS and CDR2 as YDEGEE. CDR3 length: 15 amino acids. V lost 0 bases and J lost 1, with 7 bases in between. The CDR3 sequence: CASSLERVNTGELFF. CDR3 in DNA: TGTGCCAGCAGCTTGGAAAGGGTGAACACCGGGGAGCTGTTTTTT. Complete variable domain (other parts from reference TRBV5-8 and TRBJ2-2): EAGVTQSPTHLIKTRGQQATLRCSPISGHTSVYWYQQALGLGLQFLLWYDEGEERNRGNFPPRFSGRQFPNYSSELNVNALELEDSALYLCASSLERVNTGELFFGEGSRLTVL.

This clonotype was recorded a few times. The CDR3 here is CASSLRLSYEQYF. In DNA, the CDR3 is TGTGCCAGCAGCTTAAGGCTCTCCTACGAGCAGTACTTC. J is TRBJ2-7 and V is TRBV7-2; D not certain. Trimming cost V 2 bases and J 0 bases, with 5 bases left between them. CDR1 and CDR2 from the germline V gene are SGHTA and FQGNSA. This CDR3 region has 13 residues.

At least ten counts were recorded for this clonotype. The rearrangement joins TRBV6-1 to TRBJ1-1; weak D call: TRBD1 (6 bases). Trimming cost V 3 bases and J 2 bases, with 13 bases left between them. The CDR3 covers 15 residues. The V gene's germline CDR1 is MNHNS and CDR2 SASEGT. This CDR3 is CASSDLRDTNTEAFF. DNA for the CDR3: TGTGCCAGCAGTGATTTGAGGGACACAAACACTGAAGCTTTCTTT.

This clonotype appeared a few times. V usage is TRBV7-8 and J usage is TRBJ2-2, with 13 positions matching TRBD2. The V and J ends lost 5 bases and 5 bases, in that order; junction bases with no gene match: 8. The CDR3 has 17 residues. Germline V gives CDR1 SGHVS, CDR2 FQNEAQ. The CDR3 region is CASSRTSGSMQTGELFF. The CDR3 nucleotides read TGTGCCAGCAGCCGGACTAGCGGGAGTATGCAAACCGGGGAGCTGTTTTTT. Supplemented by reference TRBV7-8 and TRBJ2-2, the full variable domain reads GAGVSQSPRYKVAKRGQDVALRCDPISGHVSLFWYQQALGQGPEFLTYFQNEAQLDKSGLPSDRFFAERPEGSVSTLKIQRTQQEDSAVYLCASSRTSGSMQTGELFFGEGSRLTVL.

The chain recombines TRBV7-6 with TRBJ2-1; 8 bases are shared with TRBD2. The CDR3 is 15 residues long. With V trimmed by 1 base and J by 7 bases, 6 bases remained unmatched. In germline, CDR1 is SGHVS, CDR2 FNYEAQ. DNA for the CDR3: TGTGCCAGCAGCTTAGAAATAGCGGGATTGAATGAGCAGTTCTTC. Protein sequence: CASSLEIAGLNEQFF.

The chain carries TRBV7-2 and TRBJ2-3; D unclear. The V end was cut by 3 bases, the J end by 4 bases, with 8 bases between. CDR1 and CDR2 from the germline V gene are SGHTA and FQGNSA. This CDR3 region has 13 residues. In DNA, the CDR3 is TGTGCCAGCAGCTTCTCTTCGGCAGATACGCAGTATTTT. This sequence encodes CASSFSSADTQYF.

The rearrangement links TRBV19 to TRBJ2-1, with D maybe TRBD2 (6 bases). The CDR3 contains 15 residues. The germline V and J ends were trimmed by 3 bases and 2 bases, with 11 bases remaining between them. The germline CDR1 and CDR2 sequences are LNHDA and SQIVND (reference sequence). The CDR3 region is CASSIGLRTYNEQFF. CDR3 DNA: TGTGCCAGTAGTATCGGACTACGGACCTACAATGAGCAGTTCTTC.

This sequence joins TRBV20-1 and TRBJ2-5; a weak D match, TRBD2 (6 bases). CDR3 length: 13 amino acids. Trimming cost V 4 bases and J 2 bases, with 11 bases left between them. Per germline, CDR1 DFQATT and CDR2 SNEGSKA (reference sequence). The CDR3 nucleotides are TGCAGTGCTACCCGGGGGTTTCAAGAGACCCAGTACTTC. It translates to CSATRGFQETQYF.

V and J are TRBV4-1 and TRBJ2-1; D is unresolved. Germline lookup yields CDR1 MGHRA and CDR2 YSYEKL. CDR3 length: 16 amino acids. Trimming pared 3 bases from V and 4 bases from J, leaving 16 bases between. Written as DNA, the CDR3 is TGCGCCAGCAGCCACAGCTGGGGATTGGATTACAATGAGCAGTTCTTC. Translating gives CASSHSWGLDYNEQFF.

This clonotype was counted only a few times. This chain connects TRBV20-1 to TRBJ2-1; D is ambiguous. V dropped 3 bases and J dropped 9 bases, with 9 bases sitting between them. Germline V gives CDR1 DFQATT, CDR2 SNEGSKA (reference sequence). CDR3 length: 11 residues. CDR3 in amino acids: CSASGFSEQFF. The DNA for the CDR3 is TGCAGTGCTAGCGGGTTCAGTGAGCAGTTCTTC.

Only a few counts were recorded for this clonotype. The chain links TRBV7-8 to TRBJ2-3; 8 positions match TRBD2. The trim removed 5 bases at V and 0 bases at J, leaving 4 bases unmatched. CDR3 length: 15 amino acids. Germline-derived CDR1 and CDR2 are SGHVS and FQNEAQ. CDR3 DNA: TGTGCCAGCAGCCCTCGGACTAGCAGCACAGATACGCAGTATTTT. Translated: CASSPRTSSTDTQYF.

The V gene is TRBV20-1, the J gene TRBJ2-1; 15 bases match TRBD2. The CDR3 consists of 19 residues. V lost 3 bases to trimming and J lost 6 bases; unmatched junction nucleotides: 15. Germline-derived CDR1 and CDR2 are DFQATT and SNEGSKA (reference sequence). The CDR3 DNA follows: TGCAGTGCTAGTGACCCCCAGCGGACTAGCGGGGGGGCCCCCAATGAGCAGTTCTTC. This encodes CSASDPQRTSGGAPNEQFF.

The chain joins TRBV7-6 to TRBJ1-1, with D hard to call. With 1 base removed from V and 2 bases from J, the gap between germline ends came to 14 bases. The CDR3 consists of 16 residues. Germline CDR1 reads SGHVS; CDR2 reads FNYEAQ. The CDR3 bases are TGTGCCAGCAGCTTAGTCCCGGGGTCGGGTAACACTGAAGCTTTCTTT. This sequence encodes CASSLVPGSGNTEAFF.

This clonotype has only a few counts. The gene calls are TRBV7-9 and TRBJ2-1; weak D call: TRBD2 (5 bases). Trimming stripped 5 bases from V and 5 bases from J, with 22 bases between. Per the germline V gene, CDR1 is SEHNR and CDR2 is FQNEAQ (reference sequence). This CDR3 has 17 residues. Written as DNA, the CDR3 is TGTGCCAGCAGCCCTTTGATGATGAGGACTCGCCACAATGAGCAGTTCTTC. Protein: CASSPLMMRTRHNEQFF.